Sequencing of this TCR beta chain was carried out in a study of draining lymph node invasion in breast cancer (dated by TCRdb to 2018 to 2021). Context from the whole study: Nodal metastasis was diagnosed by histology and cytokeratin immunohistochemistry and confirmed by EpCAM/CD45 flow cytometry. Matched non-invaded and tumor-invaded tumor-draining lymph nodes plus the primary tumor were contributed by each patient, with both Treg and Tconv subsets profiled. Lymph nodes from roughly five patients were covered by the separate targeted TCR sequencing, and for three of those patients the primary tumors were sequenced as well. In a separate targeted assay, sorted memory regulatory T cells and memory conventional CD4 T cells were compared across breast cancer tissues by bulk TCR-beta CDR3 sequencing.

The paper's findings and limits, for the study overall: Data could not resolve whether Treg conversion occurred in a given organ or whether converted Tregs recirculated between nodes and tumor. Across all tissues in the targeted TCR-seq data, Tregs appeared to be more clonally expanded than Tconvs, and both subsets showed lower diversity in tumor than in lymph nodes. Within each tissue, roughly 13-22% of Treg TCRs were also found among Tconvs, a result interpreted as suggesting peripheral Treg induction. Tracking the tumor top-100 clones was possible in just a couple of patients. Detection of some of the top 100 tumor clones in both invaded and non-invaded nodes suggests recirculation between tumor and draining nodes. TCRs shared between Treg and Tconv subsets were regarded as suggestive, but not proof, of a common clonal origin.

This clonotype was counted between two and nine times. Its specific antigen is unknown. No base quality information exists; no much larger clone differs at one position. Counted from cysteine to phenylalanine, this CDR3 has 15 amino acids. The DNA shown is the 45-base CDR3, in frame from base 1. The germline V gene (reference sequence) yields SEHNR for CDR1 and FQNEAQ for CDR2. V gives up 5 bases and J gives up 5 bases, and the segment between their germline ends measures 18 bases. Library generation was performed with bulk RNA-seq. These reads were obtained on an Illumina HiSeq 2500. The authors' pipeline ran thus. For the separate targeted TCR-seq dataset, MiXCR version 2.1.5 with default parameters extracted and quantified CDR3 sequences from raw reads. The separate targeted TCR-seq dataset defined each TCR-beta clone by its combination of V gene, J gene and CDR3 sequence. In the separate targeted TCR-seq dataset, clones with fewer than three counts were removed, then only the 90% most strongly expressed clones per sample were retained. In the separate targeted TCR-seq dataset, Treg-Tconv overlap was computed as shared clones divided by total Treg clones per tissue, times 100. TCRdb ran its own pipeline on the public reads, namely fastp trimming at Q25 and MiXCR clone calling, and kept in-frame beta chains. Rows matching on CDR3 protein sequence are summarized as one entry with the most common DNA and genes. Here the V and J calls rest on TCRdb's processing, not on the authors' analysis. The sample has about 1,200 distinct CDR3 sequences on record, around 64% of them singletons. Around 9.3% of the sample rests with the top ten.

Memory regulatory T cells were isolated by sorting for CD4+ CD45RA- CD25high cells. Whether a tumor-draining lymph node counted as invaded or non-invaded depended on the presence or absence of metastatic tumor cells. Before staining and sorting, T cells were pre-enriched using a Miltenyi Pan T Cell isolation kit. Immunohistochemistry for estrogen receptor, progesterone receptor, HER2 and Ki-67 was used to characterize the primary tumors. Within a few hours after surgery, the fresh surgical tissue was processed by cutting it into small fragments. The tissue fragments were enzymatically digested with Liberase TL plus DNase for 15 to 20 minutes and then passed through a 40-micrometer strainer. After DAPI live/dead staining, sorting was performed on a BD FACS Aria II with roughly 96-99% purity. Sorted cells were lysed in TCL buffer and RNA was purified with a Norgen Single Cell RNA purification kit including DNase treatment.

The TCR comes from a female donor with luminal breast cancer. Sequenced material: sorted memory Tregs from a lymph node. The cell subset or site label of this sample denotes: CD45RA-negative sorted CD4+ T cells (memory Tconv or effector/memory Treg). Recombination linked TRBV7-9 to TRBJ1-1, and perhaps TRBD1 as D gene, on 6 matching bases. The CDR3 protein: CASSPQTLGGTEAFF. DNA sequence: TGTGCCAGCAGCCCACAGACCTTAGGGGGGACTGAAGCTTTCTTT.